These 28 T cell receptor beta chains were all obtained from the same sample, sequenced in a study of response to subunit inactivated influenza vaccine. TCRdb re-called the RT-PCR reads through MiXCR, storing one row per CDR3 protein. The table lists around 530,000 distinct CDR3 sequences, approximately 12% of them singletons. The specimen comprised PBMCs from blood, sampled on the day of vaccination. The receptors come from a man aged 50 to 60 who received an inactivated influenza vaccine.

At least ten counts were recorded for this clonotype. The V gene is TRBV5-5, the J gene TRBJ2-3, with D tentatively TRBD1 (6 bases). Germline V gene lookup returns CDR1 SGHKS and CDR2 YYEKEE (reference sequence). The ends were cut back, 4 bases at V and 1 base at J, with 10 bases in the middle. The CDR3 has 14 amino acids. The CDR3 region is CASSERTGTDTQYF. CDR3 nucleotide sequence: TGTGCCAGCAGCGAACGGACAGGCACAGATACGCAGTATTTT.

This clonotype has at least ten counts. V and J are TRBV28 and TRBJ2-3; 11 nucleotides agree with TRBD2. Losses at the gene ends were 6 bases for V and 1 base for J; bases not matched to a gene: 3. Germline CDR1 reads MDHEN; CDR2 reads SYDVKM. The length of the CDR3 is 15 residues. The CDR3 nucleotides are TGTGCCAGCAGCGAGACTAGCGGGGGCACAGATACGCAGTATTTT. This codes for CASSETSGGTDTQYF.

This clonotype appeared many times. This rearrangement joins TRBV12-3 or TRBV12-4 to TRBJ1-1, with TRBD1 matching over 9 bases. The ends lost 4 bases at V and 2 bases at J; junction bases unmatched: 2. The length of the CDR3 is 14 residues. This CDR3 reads CASSYTGGNTEAFF. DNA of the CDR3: TGTGCCAGCAGTTATACAGGGGGCAACACTGAAGCTTTCTTT.

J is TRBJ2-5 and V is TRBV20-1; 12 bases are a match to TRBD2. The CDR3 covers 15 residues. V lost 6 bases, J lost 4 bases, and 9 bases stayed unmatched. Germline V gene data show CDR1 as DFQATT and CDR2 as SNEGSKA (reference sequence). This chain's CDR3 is CSAQSSGGAGETQYF. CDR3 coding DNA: TGCAGTGCCCAATCTAGCGGGGGGGCCGGAGAGACCCAGTACTTC.

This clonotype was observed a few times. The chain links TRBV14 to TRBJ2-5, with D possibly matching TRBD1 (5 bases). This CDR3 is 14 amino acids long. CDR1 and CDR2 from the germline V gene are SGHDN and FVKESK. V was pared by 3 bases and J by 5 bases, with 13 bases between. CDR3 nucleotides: TGTGCCAGCAGCCACCATGACAGCAGGGAGACCCAGTACTTC. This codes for CASSHHDSRETQYF.

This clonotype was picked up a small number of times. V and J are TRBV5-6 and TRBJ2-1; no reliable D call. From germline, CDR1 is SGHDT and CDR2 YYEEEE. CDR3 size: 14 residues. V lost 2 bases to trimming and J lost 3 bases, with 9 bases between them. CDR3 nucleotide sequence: TGTGCCAGCAGCTTACCGGTGAGCTACAATGAGCAGTTCTTC. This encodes CASSLPVSYNEQFF.

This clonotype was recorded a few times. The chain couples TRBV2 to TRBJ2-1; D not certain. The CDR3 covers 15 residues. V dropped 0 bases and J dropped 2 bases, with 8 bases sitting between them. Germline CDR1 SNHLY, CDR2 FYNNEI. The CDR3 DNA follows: TGTGCCAGCAGTGAAGCTGTGGGAACCTACAATGAGCAGTTCTTC. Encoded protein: CASSEAVGTYNEQFF.

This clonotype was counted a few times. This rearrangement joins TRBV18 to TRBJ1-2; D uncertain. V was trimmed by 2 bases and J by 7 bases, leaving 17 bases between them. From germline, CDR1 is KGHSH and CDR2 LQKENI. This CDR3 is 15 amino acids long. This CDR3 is CASSPVDGYRGGYTF. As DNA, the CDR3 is TGTGCCAGCTCACCAGTGGACGGGTATCGCGGTGGCTACACCTTC.

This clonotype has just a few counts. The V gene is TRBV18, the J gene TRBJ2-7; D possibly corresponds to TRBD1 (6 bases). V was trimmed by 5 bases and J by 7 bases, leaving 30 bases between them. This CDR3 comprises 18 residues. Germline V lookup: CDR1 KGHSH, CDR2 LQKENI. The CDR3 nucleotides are TGTGCCAGCTCATCCTACGCACCCGGGACACTCGGCAGAGGGGAGCAGTACTTC. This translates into CASSSYAPGTLGRGEQYF.

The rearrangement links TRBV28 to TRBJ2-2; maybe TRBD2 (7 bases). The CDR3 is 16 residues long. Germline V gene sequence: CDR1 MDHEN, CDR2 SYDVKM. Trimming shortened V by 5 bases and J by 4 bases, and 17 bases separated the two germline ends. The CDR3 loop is CASSPGRGATTGELFF. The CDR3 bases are TGTGCCAGCAGTCCTGGCCGGGGGGCGACCACCGGGGAGCTGTTTTTT.

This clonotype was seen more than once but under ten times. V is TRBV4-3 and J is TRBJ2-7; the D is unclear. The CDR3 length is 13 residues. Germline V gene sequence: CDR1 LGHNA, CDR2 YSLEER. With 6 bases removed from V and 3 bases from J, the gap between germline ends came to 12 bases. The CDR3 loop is CASSPNQFYEQYF. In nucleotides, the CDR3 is TGCGCCAGCAGTCCAAACCAATTCTACGAGCAGTACTTC.

The CDR3 here is CASSDRDMNTEAFF. CDR3 in DNA: TGTGCCAGCAGCGACAGGGATATGAACACTGAAGCTTTCTTT. The V and J genes are TRBV3-1 and TRBJ1-1; TRBD1 aligns across 7 bases. This CDR3 region has 14 residues. J was trimmed by 0 bases and V by 5 bases; bases with no gene match: 3. Germline CDR1 reads LGHDT; CDR2 reads YNNKEL (reference sequence).

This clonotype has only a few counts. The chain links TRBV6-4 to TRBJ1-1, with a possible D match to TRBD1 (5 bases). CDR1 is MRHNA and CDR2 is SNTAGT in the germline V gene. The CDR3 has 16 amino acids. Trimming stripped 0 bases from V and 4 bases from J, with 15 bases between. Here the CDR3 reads CASSDSVRAEPTEAFF. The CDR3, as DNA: TGTGCCAGCAGTGACTCGGTCAGGGCAGAACCCACTGAAGCTTTCTTT.

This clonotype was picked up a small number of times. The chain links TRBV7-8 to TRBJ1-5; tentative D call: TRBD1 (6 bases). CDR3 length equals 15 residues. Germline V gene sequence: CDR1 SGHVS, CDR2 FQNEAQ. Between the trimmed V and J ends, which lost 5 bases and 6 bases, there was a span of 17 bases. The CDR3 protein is CASSPLRGGFQPQHF. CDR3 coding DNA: TGTGCCAGCAGCCCTCTCAGGGGAGGGTTTCAGCCCCAGCATTTT.

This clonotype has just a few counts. The chain's CDR3 is CASGLAVPTDTQYF. DNA of the CDR3: TGTGCCAGCGGACTAGCGGTTCCCACAGATACGCAGTATTTT. The chain is built from TRBV12-3 or TRBV12-4 and TRBJ2-3; 10 bases are a match to TRBD2. The CDR3 consists of 14 residues. V dropped 8 bases and J dropped 2; count of bases not matched to a gene: 4.

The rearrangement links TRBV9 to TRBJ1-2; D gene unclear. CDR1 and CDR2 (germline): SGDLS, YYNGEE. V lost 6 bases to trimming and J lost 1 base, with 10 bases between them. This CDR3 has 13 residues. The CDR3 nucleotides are TGTGCCAGCACTGGCGGTCATAACTATGGCTACACCTTC. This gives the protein CASTGGHNYGYTF.

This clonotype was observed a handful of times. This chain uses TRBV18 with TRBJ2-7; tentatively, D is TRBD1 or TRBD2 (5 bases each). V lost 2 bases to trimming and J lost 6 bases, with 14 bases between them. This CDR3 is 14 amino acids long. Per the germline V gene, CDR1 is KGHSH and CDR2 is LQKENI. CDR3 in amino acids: CASSPTQGPLEQYF. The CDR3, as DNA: TGTGCCAGCTCACCAACCCAGGGACCGCTCGAGCAGTACTTC.

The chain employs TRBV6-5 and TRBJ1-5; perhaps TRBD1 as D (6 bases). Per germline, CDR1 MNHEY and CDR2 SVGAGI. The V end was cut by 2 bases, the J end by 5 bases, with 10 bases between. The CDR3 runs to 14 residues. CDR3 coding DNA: TGTGCCAGCAGTTACCAGGCAGGGGATCAGCCCCAGCATTTT. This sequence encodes CASSYQAGDQPQHF.

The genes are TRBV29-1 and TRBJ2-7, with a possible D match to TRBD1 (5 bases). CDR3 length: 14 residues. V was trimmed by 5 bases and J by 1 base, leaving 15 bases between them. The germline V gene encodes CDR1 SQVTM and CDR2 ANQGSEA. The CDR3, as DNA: TGCAGCGTTTTCTTTCGTGACAGATCCTACGAGCAGTACTTC. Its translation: CSVFFRDRSYEQYF.

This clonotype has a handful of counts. The CDR3 reads CASSQGLGSRQETQYF. CDR3 DNA sequence: TGTGCCAGCAGCCAAGGGTTGGGCAGTCGCCAAGAGACCCAGTACTTC. This chain uses TRBV3-1 with TRBJ2-5; D is unresolved. The V end lost 1 base, the J end lost 1 base, and 13 bases lay between the germline ends. CDR3 length: 16 amino acids. The germline CDR1 and CDR2 sequences are LGHDT and YNNKEL (reference sequence).

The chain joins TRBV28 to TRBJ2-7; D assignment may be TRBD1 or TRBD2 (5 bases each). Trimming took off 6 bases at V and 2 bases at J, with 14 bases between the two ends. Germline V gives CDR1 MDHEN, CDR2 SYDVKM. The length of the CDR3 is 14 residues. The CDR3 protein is CASRFHGTTYEQYF. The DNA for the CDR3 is TGTGCCAGCAGATTCCACGGGACGACCTACGAGCAGTACTTC.

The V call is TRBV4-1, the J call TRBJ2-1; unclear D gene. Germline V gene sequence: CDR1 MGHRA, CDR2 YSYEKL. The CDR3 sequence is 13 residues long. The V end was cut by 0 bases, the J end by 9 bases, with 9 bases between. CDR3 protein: CASSQEGLREQFF. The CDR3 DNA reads TGCGCCAGCAGCCAAGAAGGGCTGCGTGAGCAGTTCTTC.

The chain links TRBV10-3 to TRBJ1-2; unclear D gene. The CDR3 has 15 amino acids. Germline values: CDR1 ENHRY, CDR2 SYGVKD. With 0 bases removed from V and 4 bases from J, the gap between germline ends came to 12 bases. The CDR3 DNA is TGTGCCATCAGTGAGTCGACCGGGCCGACCTATGGCTACACCTTC. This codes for CAISESTGPTYGYTF.

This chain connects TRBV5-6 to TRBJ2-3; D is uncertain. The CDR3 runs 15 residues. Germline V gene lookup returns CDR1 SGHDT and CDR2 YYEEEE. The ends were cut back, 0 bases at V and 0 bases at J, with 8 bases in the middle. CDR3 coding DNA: TGTGCCAGCAGCTTGGGGAGACTCAGCACAGATACGCAGTATTTT. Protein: CASSLGRLSTDTQYF.

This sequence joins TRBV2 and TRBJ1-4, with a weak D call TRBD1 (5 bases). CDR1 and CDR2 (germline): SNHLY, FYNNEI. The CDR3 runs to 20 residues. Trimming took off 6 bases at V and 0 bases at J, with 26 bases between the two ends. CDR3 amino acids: CASRDLLETASASTNEKLFF. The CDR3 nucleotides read TGTGCCAGCAGAGACCTTCTTGAGACAGCGAGCGCCTCAACTAATGAAAAACTGTTTTTT.

CDR3 region: CASSSPTELWRYTEAFF. For the CDR3, the DNA is TGTGCCAGCAGCTCCCCGACTGAATTATGGAGGTACACTGAAGCTTTCTTT. The rearrangement joins TRBV28 to TRBJ1-1; no definite D call. The CDR3 loop spans 17 amino acids. Germline V gene lookup returns CDR1 MDHEN and CDR2 SYDVKM. The ends were cut back, 6 bases at V and 3 bases at J, with 23 bases in the middle.

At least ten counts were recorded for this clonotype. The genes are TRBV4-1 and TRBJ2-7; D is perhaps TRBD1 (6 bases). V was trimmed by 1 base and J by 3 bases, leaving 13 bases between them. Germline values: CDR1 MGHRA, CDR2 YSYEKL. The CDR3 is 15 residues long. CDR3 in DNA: TGCGCCAGCAGCCAAGGGACAGTCAACGTCTACGAGCAGTACTTC. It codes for CASSQGTVNVYEQYF.

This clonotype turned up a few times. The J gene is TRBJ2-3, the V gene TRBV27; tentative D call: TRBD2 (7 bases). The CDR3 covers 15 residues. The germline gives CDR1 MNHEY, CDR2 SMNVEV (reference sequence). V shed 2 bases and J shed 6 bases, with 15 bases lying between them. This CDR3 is CASSLLAGAADTQYF. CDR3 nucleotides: TGTGCCAGCAGTTTACTCGCGGGGGCGGCGGATACGCAGTATTTT.